The present TCR beta chain was sequenced within a study of cytomegalovirus exposure and HLA in healthy donors. Study background: Earlier sequencing of 200 million or so T cells yielded 100 million to 120 million unique TCR beta sequences. Study-level findings and limits: Some public TCRs appeared in many individuals, while most sequences were rare.

In regard to this clone: The antigen remains unidentified.

Primers included in the PCR were 60 Vbeta and 13 Jbeta primers. As originally analysed: The authors later counted 70 million to 85 million unique TCR beta chains, approximately 12 million of them shared. Data came from immunoSEQ multiplex PCR; TCRdb stores just in-frame clones and leaves some out. The DNA was the basis for D and trimming; V, J and clone size are from that table. In the table there are around 140,000 clones, around 79% of which are singletons. V was shortened by 7 bases and J by 3 bases, with 12 bases between the two germline ends. CDR1 is MNHNY, CDR2 SVGAGI, per germline (reference sequence). The CDR3 contains 13 residues.

The TCR was taken from a woman aged 40 to 50 in good health and CMV-seronegative. The V call is TRBV6-6, the J call TRBJ1-2; D might be TRBD1 (6 bases). The sample taken for sequencing was PBMCs. In DNA, the CDR3 is TGTGCCAGCATCCCTGGACAGCACTATGGCTACACCTTC. Protein product: CASIPGQHYGYTF.